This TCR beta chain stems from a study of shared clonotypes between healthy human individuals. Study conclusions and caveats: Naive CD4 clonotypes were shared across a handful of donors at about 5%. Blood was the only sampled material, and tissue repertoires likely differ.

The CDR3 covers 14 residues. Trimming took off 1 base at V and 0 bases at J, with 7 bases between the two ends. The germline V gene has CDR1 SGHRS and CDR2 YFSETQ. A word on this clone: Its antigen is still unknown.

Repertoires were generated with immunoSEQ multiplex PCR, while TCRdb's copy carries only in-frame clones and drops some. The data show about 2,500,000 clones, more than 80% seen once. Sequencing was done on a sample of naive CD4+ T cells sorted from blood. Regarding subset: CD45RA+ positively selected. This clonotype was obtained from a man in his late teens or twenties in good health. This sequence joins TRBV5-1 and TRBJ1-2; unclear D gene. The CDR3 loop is CASSLPTANYGYTF. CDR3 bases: TGCGCCAGCAGCTTGCCCACAGCTAACTATGGCTACACCTTC.